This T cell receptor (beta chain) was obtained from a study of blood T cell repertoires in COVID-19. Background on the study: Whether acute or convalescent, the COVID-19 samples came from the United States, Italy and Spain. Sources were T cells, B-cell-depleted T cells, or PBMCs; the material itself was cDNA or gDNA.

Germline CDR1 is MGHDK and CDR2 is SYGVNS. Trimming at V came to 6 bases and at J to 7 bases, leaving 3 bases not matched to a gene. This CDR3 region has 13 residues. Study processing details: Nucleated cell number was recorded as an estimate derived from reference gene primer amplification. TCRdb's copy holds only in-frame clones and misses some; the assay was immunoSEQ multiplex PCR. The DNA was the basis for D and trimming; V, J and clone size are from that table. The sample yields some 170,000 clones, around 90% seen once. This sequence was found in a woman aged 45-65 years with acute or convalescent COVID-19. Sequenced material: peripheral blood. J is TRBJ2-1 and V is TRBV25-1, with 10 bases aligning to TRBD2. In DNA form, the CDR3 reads TGTGCCAGCAGCCAGCGGGGGGGTAATGAGCAGTTCTTC. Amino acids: CASSQRGGNEQFF.